The 4 T cell receptor beta chains below were found in one sample sequenced in a study of T cells in tumors after PD-1 blockade. Produced via immunoSEQ multiplex PCR; TCRdb's table is partial and in-frame only. This table holds 54,000 or so clones, about four fifths found once. The starting material was PBMCs, obtained before anti-PD-1 treatment. The receptors were gathered from a human donor with basal cell carcinoma.

The chain is built from TRBV19 and TRBJ1-6; TRBD1 aligns across 9 bases. The CDR3 length is 13 residues. In germline, CDR1 is LNHDA, CDR2 SQIVND (reference sequence). V trimming: 11 bases; J trimming: 5 bases; junction bases outside the gene matches: 4. For the CDR3, the DNA is TGTGCCTCGGGACAGGGAAATAATTCACCCCTCCACTTT. Amino acid sequence: CASGQGNNSPLHF.

The table lists this clone with a count of one. The V gene is TRBV30, the J gene TRBJ1-3, with D uncertain. With 0 bases removed from V and 0 bases from J, the gap between germline ends came to 9 bases. The CDR3 has 15 amino acids. Germline lookup yields CDR1 GTSNPN and CDR2 SVGIG (reference sequence). In DNA form, the CDR3 reads TGTGCCTGGAGTGTAACCTCCCTCTCTGGAAACACCATATATTTT. It encodes CAWSVTSLSGNTIYF.

V usage is TRBV30 and J usage is TRBJ2-1; D is possibly TRBD2 (6 bases). Per the germline V gene, CDR1 is GTSNPN and CDR2 is SVGIG (reference sequence). Trimming removed 0 bases at V and 8 bases at J, with 20 bases between. This CDR3 has 16 residues. The CDR3 DNA follows: TGTGCCTGGAGTGTACGACTGGTACTAGCCCTCGATGAGCAGTTCTTC. Amino acid sequence: CAWSVRLVLALDEQFF.

This clone was detected a few times. The chain has TRBV7-9 and TRBJ2-3; 9 bases align to TRBD1. Trimming cost V 5 bases and J 4 bases; bases outside gene matches: 19. In germline, CDR1 is SEHNR, CDR2 FQNEAQ (reference sequence). This CDR3 comprises 19 residues. The CDR3 nucleotides are TGTGCCAGCAGCAAAAAGGGATCCGGGACAGGGCCACAGTCAGATACGCAGTATTTT. Translation gives CASSKKGSGTGPQSDTQYF.